These 16 T cell receptor beta chains share one sample of origin, sequenced in a study of blood T cell repertoires in COVID-19. Here immunoSEQ multiplex PCR was the method, and the copy in TCRdb shows in-frame clones only, minus some. The profile covers some 290,000 clones, with roughly 90% appearing a single time and roughly 2.9% taken by the ten largest. Source material: peripheral blood. All receptors come from a woman in her twenties or thirties with COVID-19, enrolled during active disease.

This chain connects TRBV20-1 to TRBJ2-5, with unresolved D. V lost 5 bases, J lost 5 bases, and 9 bases lay in between. The germline CDR1 and CDR2 sequences are DFQATT and SNEGSKA (reference sequence). The CDR3 length is 11 residues. The CDR3 DNA is TGCAGTGCTCTTGTCGGGGAGACCCAGTACTTC. Encoded protein: CSALVGETQYF.

The V and J genes are TRBV6-5 and TRBJ1-2; the match to TRBD1 covers 7 bases. Germline CDR1 is MNHEY and CDR2 is SVGAGI. The J segment lost 8 bases and the V segment lost 4 bases, leaving 10 bases of the junction unmatched. The CDR3 covers 14 residues. Here the CDR3 reads CASSWDRATQGYTF. The DNA of the CDR3 is TGTGCCAGCAGTTGGGACAGAGCGACACAAGGCTACACCTTC.

This clone was picked up one time. The chain recombines TRBV7-9 with TRBJ1-4, with a weak D call TRBD1 (6 bases). CDR1 is SEHNR, CDR2 FQNEAQ, per germline (reference sequence). V lost 2 bases and J lost 6, with 16 bases in between. The CDR3 contains 16 residues. The CDR3 is CASSLSSQGIYEKLFF. The DNA for the CDR3 is TGTGCCAGCAGCTTAAGCTCCCAGGGGATATATGAAAAACTGTTTTTT.

V and J are TRBV11-2 and TRBJ1-4; D remains ambiguous. Trimming cost V 3 bases and J 8 bases, with 4 bases left between them. The CDR3 runs to 11 residues. Germline V gene data show CDR1 as SGHAT and CDR2 as FQNNGV. The CDR3 reads CASSFGEKLFF. As DNA, the CDR3 is TGTGCCAGCAGCTTCGGGGAAAAACTGTTTTTT.

The chain links TRBV12-3 or TRBV12-4 to TRBJ1-2; 7 bases are shared with TRBD1. The CDR3 has 13 amino acids. V shed 6 bases, J shed 8 bases, and the junction held 9 bases outside the gene matches. In DNA form, the CDR3 reads TGTGCCAGCAGCCCCGGACAGGCGCTCGGCTACACCTTC. Translation: CASSPGQALGYTF.

The CDR3 region has the DNA TGCGCCAGCAGCTTGGCCGGGGGACGGGACGGTGAAAAACTGTTTTTT. Amino acids: CASSLAGGRDGEKLFF. The chain couples TRBV5-1 to TRBJ1-4, with D possibly TRBD1 on 5 matching bases. Per germline, CDR1 SGHRS and CDR2 YFSETQ. This CDR3 has 16 residues. V dropped 0 bases and J dropped 7 bases, with 16 bases sitting between them.

V gene TRBV5-5 combines with J gene TRBJ1-1, with D uncertain. Germline V gene sequence: CDR1 SGHKS, CDR2 YYEKEE (reference sequence). The CDR3 is 14 residues long. Trimming cost V 4 bases and J 4 bases, with 14 bases left between them. This CDR3 reads CASSPLPHTTEAFF. The CDR3 DNA is TGTGCCAGCAGCCCGTTACCTCACACCACTGAAGCTTTCTTT.

In the case of this clone: The same CDR3 can be traced to other DNA sequences in this sample. This chain uses TRBV7-6 with TRBJ1-3; a weak D match, TRBD1 (6 bases). This CDR3 region has 15 residues. Trimming took off 0 bases at V and 4 bases at J, with 10 bases between the two ends. CDR1 and CDR2 from the germline V gene are SGHVS and FNYEAQ. The CDR3: CASSLAQGSGNTIYF. DNA of the CDR3: TGTGCCAGCAGCTTAGCGCAGGGGTCCGGAAACACCATATATTTT.

The chain employs TRBV19 and TRBJ2-7, with D perhaps matching TRBD2 (6 bases). The CDR3 totals 15 residues. Trimming took 1 base from V and 3 from J, leaving 13 bases between them. The germline V gene encodes CDR1 LNHDA and CDR2 SQIVND (reference sequence). CDR3 amino acids: CASSIALGDFYEQYF. CDR3 nucleotide sequence: TGTGCCAGTAGTATAGCGTTGGGGGACTTCTACGAGCAGTACTTC. Combining the CDR3 with reference TRBV19 and TRBJ2-7 gives the whole variable domain DGGITQSPKYLFRKEGQNVTLSCEQNLNHDAMYWYRQDPGQGLRLIYYSQIVNDFQKGDIAEGYSVSREKKESFPLTVTSAQKNPTAFYLCASSIALGDFYEQYFGPGTRLTVT.

This clone was counted only a few times. The chain uses TRBV7-6 and TRBJ2-7; TRBD2 matches 14 bases. The CDR3 has 16 amino acids. Germline V gene sequence: CDR1 SGHVS, CDR2 FNYEAQ. The V gene end was trimmed by 4 bases and the J gene end by 6 bases; junction bases not matched to a gene: 8. Written as DNA, the CDR3 is TGTGCCAGCAGCTCGCTTGGACTAGCGGGAGGAGGCGAGCAGTACTTC. It encodes CASSSLGLAGGGEQYF.

J is TRBJ1-3 and V is TRBV18, with TRBD1 as a possible D gene (5 bases). The CDR3 contains 17 residues. Between the trimmed V and J ends, which lost 6 bases and 1 base, there was a span of 19 bases. Germline CDR1 and CDR2: KGHSH and LQKENI. The CDR3 here is CASSPWGRDPSGNTIYF. The CDR3 DNA is TGTGCCAGCTCCCCTTGGGGCCGCGACCCTTCTGGAAACACCATATATTTT.

V usage is TRBV7-9 and J usage is TRBJ1-4, with a weak D call TRBD1 (5 bases). CDR1 is SEHNR, CDR2 FQNEAQ, per germline (reference sequence). Trimming stripped 5 bases from V and 3 bases from J, with 13 bases between. The CDR3 consists of 15 residues. CDR3 protein: CASSPTRAANEKLFF. In DNA, the CDR3 is TGTGCCAGCAGCCCTACCAGGGCTGCTAATGAAAAACTGTTTTTT. Based on the CDR3 plus reference TRBV7-9 and TRBJ1-4, the full variable domain is DTGVSQNPRHKITKRGQNVTFRCDPISEHNRLYWYRQTLGQGPEFLTYFQNEAQLEKSRLLSDRFSAERPKGSFSTLEIQRTEQGDSAMYLCASSPTRAANEKLFFGSGTQLSVL.

V gene TRBV27 combines with J gene TRBJ1-1; D gene unclear. This CDR3 has 14 amino acids. CDR1 and CDR2 (germline): MNHEY, SMNVEV (reference sequence). Trimming left V 3 bases short and J 1 base short, with 9 bases between. The CDR3 reads CASSFRERNTEAFF. The CDR3 DNA sequence: TGTGCCAGCAGTTTCCGTGAGAGGAACACTGAAGCTTTCTTT.

The rearrangement uses TRBV5-4 and TRBJ2-3; 7 bases map to TRBD1. V lost 4 bases and J lost 2; bases outside the gene matches: 4. This CDR3 is 14 amino acids long. Germline-derived CDR1 and CDR2 are SGHNT and YYREEE (reference sequence). The CDR3 protein is CASSGTVLTDTQYF. CDR3 nucleotides: TGTGCCAGCAGCGGGACAGTACTCACAGATACGCAGTATTTT. The full variable domain, completed using reference TRBV5-4 and TRBJ2-3, is ETGVTQSPTHLIKTRGQQVTLRCSSQSGHNTVSWYQQALGQGPQFIFQYYREEENGRGNFPPRFSGLQFPNYSSELNVNALELDDSALYLCASSGTVLTDTQYFGPGTRLTVL.

The V call is TRBV7-8, the J call TRBJ2-2; TRBD2 agrees at 16 bases. Germline-derived CDR1 and CDR2 are SGHVS and FQNEAQ. This CDR3 has 19 residues. The V and J ends lost 5 bases and 3 bases, in that order; junction bases with no gene match: 9. The chain's CDR3 is CASSLPGLAGGGYTGELFF. The CDR3 region has the DNA TGTGCCAGCAGCCTACCGGGACTAGCGGGAGGGGGGTACACCGGGGAGCTGTTTTTT.

The V gene is TRBV12-3 or TRBV12-4, the J gene TRBJ1-2; D uncertain. This CDR3 region has 13 residues. V lost 3 bases and J lost 3, with 8 bases in between. CDR3 protein: CASSLRQDYGYTF. The CDR3 region has the DNA TGTGCCAGCAGTTTGCGTCAGGACTATGGCTACACCTTC.